The clone carrying this T cell receptor beta chain has only one observation. Its antigen is not identified. Repertoires were generated with immunoSEQ multiplex PCR, while TCRdb's copy carries only in-frame clones and drops some. Seen here are roughly 40,000 clones, approximately 91% observed once, and the top ten hold 2% to 3%. Germline V lookup: CDR1 SGDLS, CDR2 YYNGEE. CDR3 length equals 14 residues. With 1 base removed from V and 7 bases from J, the gap between germline ends came to 11 bases. The sample comes from a study of a mutant IDH1 vaccine in newly diagnosed glioma. The time point was: week 5, during vaccination. Every vaccine dose comprised 300 ug of mutant IDH1 20-mer peptide plus topical imiquimod.

Material: PBMCs, obtained from a glioma patient whose treatment included an IDH1 peptide vaccine. The source of this sequence is a man aged 45 to 65 with glioma. This chain links TRBV9 with TRBJ1-4; tentative D call: TRBD1 (5 bases). The CDR3 loop is CASSVTGGSEKLFF. The CDR3 DNA reads as TGTGCCAGCAGCGTAACAGGAGGGTCTGAAAAACTGTTTTTT.